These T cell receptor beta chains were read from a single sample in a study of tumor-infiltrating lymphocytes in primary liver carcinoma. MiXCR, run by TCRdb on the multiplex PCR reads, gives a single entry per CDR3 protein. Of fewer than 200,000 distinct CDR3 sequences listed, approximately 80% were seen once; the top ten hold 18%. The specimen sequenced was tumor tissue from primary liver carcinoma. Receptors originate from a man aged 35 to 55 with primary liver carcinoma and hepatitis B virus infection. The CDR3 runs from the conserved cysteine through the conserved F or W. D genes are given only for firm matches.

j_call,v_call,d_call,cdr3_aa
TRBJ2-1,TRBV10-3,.,CAISESGDRHIEQFF
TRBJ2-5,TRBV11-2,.,CARSLFQTTKETPYF
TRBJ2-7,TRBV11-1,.,CASSSSRNSSYEQYF
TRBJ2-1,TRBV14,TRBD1,CACSRRQGRRLNEQFF
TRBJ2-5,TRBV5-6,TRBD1,CASSLMTGKETQYF
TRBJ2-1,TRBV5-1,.,CSSSGLADNEQFF
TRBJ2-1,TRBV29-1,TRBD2,CSVEGETSAKYEQFF
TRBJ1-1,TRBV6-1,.,CASRNGTVPMNTEAFF
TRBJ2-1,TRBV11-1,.,CAGSSQGPLDNEQLF
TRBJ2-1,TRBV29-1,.,CSVEGPANNEHFF
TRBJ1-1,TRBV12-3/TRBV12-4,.,CASSTSMGHTEAFF
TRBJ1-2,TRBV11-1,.,CAINLGNQGLYGYTF
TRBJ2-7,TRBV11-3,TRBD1,CATRQGVISYEQYF
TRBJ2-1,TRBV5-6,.,CASSSSWRNSYNDQFF
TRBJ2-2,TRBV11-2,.,CASNPRTAANTGELFF
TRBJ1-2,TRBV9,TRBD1,CANSVDGGGVQIYGYTF
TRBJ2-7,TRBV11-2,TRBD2,CASRLLAGASLEQYF
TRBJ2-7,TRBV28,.,CASSSTQASSYKQYF
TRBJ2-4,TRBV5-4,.,CASSSQSSNKNIQYF
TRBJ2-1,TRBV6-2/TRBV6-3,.,CTSSSDPIRHEQFF
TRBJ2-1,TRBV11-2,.,CASSFSAPIDNEQFF
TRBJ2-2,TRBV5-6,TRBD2,CASSLVISGGSHTNTGELFF
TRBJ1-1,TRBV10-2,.,CASSDRGNTEAFF
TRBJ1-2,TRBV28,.,CASSLDGGLNYCYTF
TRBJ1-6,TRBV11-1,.,CASSWTLFSPLYF
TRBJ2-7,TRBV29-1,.,CSVEQDKSCEQYF
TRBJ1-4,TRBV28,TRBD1,CASIHTGGDAKLFF
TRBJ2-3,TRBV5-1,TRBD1,CASRLSGGGPALPSTDTQYF
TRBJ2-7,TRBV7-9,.,CASSRMSTGQYF
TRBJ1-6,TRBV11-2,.,CASSLGDDGYKSRLHF
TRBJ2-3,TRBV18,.,CASSPIALDTKYF
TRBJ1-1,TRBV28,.,CASSGAGTGNTEAFF
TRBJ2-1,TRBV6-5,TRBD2,CASSYPGISGRGNEQFF
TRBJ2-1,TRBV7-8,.,CVSSFGGREPNEQIF
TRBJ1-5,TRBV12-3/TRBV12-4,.,CASSKDRIDKPQHF
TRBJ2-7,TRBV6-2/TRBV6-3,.,CASGYEVPYKQYF
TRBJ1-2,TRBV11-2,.,CGSSSDRAAHGYTF
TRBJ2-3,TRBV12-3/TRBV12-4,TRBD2,CAGSRRTSGSTDTQYF
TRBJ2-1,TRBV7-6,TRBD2,CASSSSGSRNEQFF